The entry that follows covers one T cell receptor beta chain sequence. Its antigen is currently unknown. The data were produced by immunoSEQ multiplex PCR, yet TCRdb's version contains in-frame clones alone and is incomplete. The sample has just under 2,000 clones, roughly 90% seen once; the top ten hold 6.7%. The source of the sample is a study of chemoradiotherapy in HPV16-positive cancers. The study's findings and limits: HPV-specific T cells were functionally defined from only a couple of HPV16-positive patients. Candidate HPV-specific clones and E7-related TCR motifs grew in tumor during treatment.

There are 14 residues in the CDR3. CDR1 MNHEY and CDR2 SVGAGI come from the germline V gene. V dropped 4 bases and J dropped 6; count of bases not matched to a gene: 7. The V call is TRBV6-5, the J call TRBJ2-7; 9 bases agree with TRBD1. This sample comprised tumor tissue, obtained from a patient who underwent chemoradiotherapy. This sequence was found in a human donor with HPV-associated anogenital cancer. The CDR3 sequence is CASSFRDRVGEQYF. The CDR3 nucleotides read TGTGCCAGCAGTTTCCGGGACAGGGTAGGCGAGCAGTACTTC.